A single TCR beta chain is shown here with its context. Its antigen is currently unknown. This sample stems from a study of blood T cells in healthy people across ages. At the level of the study: The template switching approach captured approximately one barcoded beta molecule for every two T cells. Study findings and constraints: Any conclusive comparison of naive versus antigen-experienced cells was prevented by using unsorted PBMCs.

For the second PCR, which ran for roughly 6 to 12 cycles, a sample-barcoded 5' primer and a J-beta primer mix were used. The authors tagged each cDNA molecule using a template-switch adaptor with 12 random nucleotides. Using its own MiXCR run on the 5' RACE reads, TCRdb lists one record per CDR3 protein. This table holds 1.5 million to 2 million distinct CDR3 sequences, roughly 27% found once. CDR3 length: 13 residues. Trimming left V 8 bases short and J 4 bases short, with 13 bases between. Per-sample yields of isolated PBMCs were at least 6 million. The receptor comes from a woman aged 25 to 39 in good health. The material sequenced was blood. This chain joins TRBV12-3 or TRBV12-4 and TRBJ2-3, with D possibly TRBD2 on 5 matching bases. CDR3 region: CASSKGSADTQYF. The CDR3 DNA is TGTGCCAGCTCCAAAGGGAGTGCAGATACGCAGTATTTT.